A selection of T cell receptor beta chains follows, all from one sample in a study of cytomegalovirus exposure and HLA in healthy donors. The method was immunoSEQ multiplex PCR; TCRdb's version includes in-frame clones alone and lacks a portion of them. The sample carries 200,000 to 250,000 clones, 75% to 80% recorded once. The sample taken for sequencing was PBMCs. These receptors were obtained from a man between 18 and 29 years old in good health and CMV-seronegative. The CDR3 runs from the conserved cysteine through the conserved F or W. A D gene is named only where the DNA matches it firmly. Clone sizes are given selectively: once, few, many, or a class where the clone is expanded.

>TRBD2|NA|TRBV19|TRBJ2-7
TGTGCCAGTCGACTAGCGCCGAGCTCCTACGAGCAGTACTTC
CASRLAPSSYEQYF
>NA|NA|TRBV5-1|TRBJ2-1
TGCGCCAGCAGCTCCACGGCCGGGAACTACAATGAGCAGTTCTTC
CASSSTAGNYNEQFF
>TRBD1|NA|TRBV27|TRBJ2-7
TGTGCCAGCAGGCCCGCCCGGGGACAGGGTGGCTACGAGCAGTACTTC
CASRPARGQGGYEQYF
>NA|once|TRBV28|TRBJ2-6
TGTGCCAGCAGTTCCCCTTCAGGGTCCTCTGGGGCCAACGTCCTGACTTTC
CASSSPSGSSGANVLTF
>NA|NA|TRBV5-1|TRBJ1-1
TGCGCCAGCAGCTCAGGTAACACTGAAGCTTTCTTT
CASSSGNTEAFF
>NA|few|TRBV21-1|TRBJ2-6
TGTGCCAGCAGCAAAGGAAAGGGGATTGGGGCCAACGTCCTGACTTTC
CASSKGKGIGANVLTF
>NA|NA|TRBV5-1|TRBJ1-1
TGCGCCAGCATAAGGGGGGGGGATCCGAACACTGAAGCTTTCTTT
CASIRGGDPNTEAFF
>TRBD1|once|TRBV4-1|TRBJ1-2
TGCGCCAGCAGCCAATCCGTGGTAAGGGGGCCTAACTATGGCTACACCTTC
CASSQSVVRGPNYGYTF
>TRBD1|NA|TRBV7-9|TRBJ1-2
TGTGCCAGCAGCACCGGACAGGGGGCGGGAGGCTACACCTTC
CASSTGQGAGGYTF
>TRBD1|NA|TRBV19|TRBJ1-4
TGTGCCAGTAGCCACCCTCGGACAGGGCCGGCAACTAATGAAAAACTGTTTTTT
CASSHPRTGPATNEKLFF
>TRBD1|NA|TRBV19|TRBJ1-2
TGTGCCAGTAGCAAAGTTAACCGGGACAGGAATTATGGCTACACCTTC
CASSKVNRDRNYGYTF
>TRBD2|NA|TRBV10-3|TRBJ2-5
TGTGCCATCAGTGTTGGGCCTAGCGGGAGTGGAGAGACCCAGTACTTC
CAISVGPSGSGETQYF
>NA|NA|TRBV14|TRBJ2-1
TGTGCCACCCACGGGCTAGCGAACAACAATGAGCAGTTCTTC
CATHGLANNNEQFF
>TRBD1|NA|TRBV7-2|TRBJ2-2
TGTGCCAGCAGCTTTAAGACAGGGTGGTCCGGGGAGCTGTTTTTT
CASSFKTGWSGELFF
>TRBD2|NA|TRBV27|TRBJ2-3
TGTGCCAGCAGGACCGGGACTAGCGGTATCACAGATACGCAGTATTTT
CASRTGTSGITDTQYF
>TRBD1|NA|TRBV27|TRBJ2-7
TGTGCCAGCAGCCACCCCCGGGCAGGGGGCGAGCAGTACTTC
CASSHPRAGGEQYF
>NA|NA|TRBV29-1|TRBJ1-2
TGCAGCGTTCGGGAAAGCGGCTATGGCTACACCTTC
CSVRESGYGYTF
>NA|few|TRBV7-8|TRBJ1-2
TGTGCCAGCAGCTTAGTTGGGGCAGGGTCTTATGGCTACACCTTC
CASSLVGAGSYGYTF
>TRBD1|NA|TRBV30|TRBJ1-5
TGTGCCTGGAGTGAGGGACAGTCTAGCAATCAGCCCCAGCATTTT
CAWSEGQSSNQPQHF
>NA|medium-sized|TRBV5-6|TRBJ1-1
TGTGCCAGCAGCCTGCGGGAGGGGGGTTCTGAAGCTTTCTTT
CASSLREGGSEAFF
>NA|NA|TRBV19|TRBJ2-2
TGTGCCAGTAGTATATCCCATTCGACAGCGACCGGGGAGCTGTTTTTT
CASSISHSTATGELFF
>NA|NA|TRBV30|TRBJ1-2
TGTGCCAGCGCTAAGACAGGACGCGGCTACACCTTC
CASAKTGRGYTF
>TRBD1|NA|TRBV29-1|TRBJ1-2
TGCAGCGTTCGGGACAGGGCGGTCTATGGCTACACCTTC
CSVRDRAVYGYTF
>TRBD1|NA|TRBV6-1|TRBJ1-1
TGTGCCAGCCGAGGTAGTTTAACAGGGGGCACTGAAGCTTTCTTT
CASRGSLTGGTEAFF
>TRBD2|NA|TRBV11-2|TRBJ2-4
TGTGCCAGCAGCCGAATGGGGGAGCGGGGTCGTGACATTCAGTACTTC
CASSRMGERGRDIQYF
>NA|NA|TRBV2|TRBJ2-4
TGTGCCAGCACCAGGACAGTAGCCAAAAACATTCAGTACTTC
CASTRTVAKNIQYF
>NA|few|TRBV10-3|TRBJ2-2
TGTGCCATCATAAGCCAGAACACCGGGGAGCTGTTTTTT
CAIISQNTGELFF